This T cell receptor beta chain derives from a study of CD8+ T cells in alopecia areata. Extracted from the samples, RNA was reverse transcribed into cDNA to serve as the sequencing template. The protocol was immunoSEQ multiplex PCR, while the TCRdb copy is restricted to in-frame clones and leaves out a portion. The table includes over 100,000 clones, more than 45% detected once. About this clone: Its target is unknown.

Specified treatment: oral pan-JAK inhibitor, 5-10 mg twice daily. Collection of lesional scalp punch biopsies and peripheral blood was performed in alopecia areata patients. Per germline, CDR1 GTSNPN and CDR2 SVGIG (reference sequence). The CDR3 covers 13 residues. V lost 3 bases and J lost 10, with 16 bases in between. Study-wide findings and caveats: Elevated clonality characterized lesional scalp relative to normal scalp, particularly in alopecia totalis/universalis. Persistence of many expanded lesional clones was seen in scalp and blood during tofacitinib.

This clonotype was sampled from a human donor with alopecia areata. The source was CD4+ T cells sorted from blood, collected at week 4, from a patient treated with tofacitinib. The chain couples TRBV30 to TRBJ2-1, with D perhaps matching TRBD2 (5 bases). In DNA, the CDR3 is TGTGCCTGGAGGGGAGCATCCGTTGTAGAGCAGTTCTTC. It encodes CAWRGASVVEQFF.